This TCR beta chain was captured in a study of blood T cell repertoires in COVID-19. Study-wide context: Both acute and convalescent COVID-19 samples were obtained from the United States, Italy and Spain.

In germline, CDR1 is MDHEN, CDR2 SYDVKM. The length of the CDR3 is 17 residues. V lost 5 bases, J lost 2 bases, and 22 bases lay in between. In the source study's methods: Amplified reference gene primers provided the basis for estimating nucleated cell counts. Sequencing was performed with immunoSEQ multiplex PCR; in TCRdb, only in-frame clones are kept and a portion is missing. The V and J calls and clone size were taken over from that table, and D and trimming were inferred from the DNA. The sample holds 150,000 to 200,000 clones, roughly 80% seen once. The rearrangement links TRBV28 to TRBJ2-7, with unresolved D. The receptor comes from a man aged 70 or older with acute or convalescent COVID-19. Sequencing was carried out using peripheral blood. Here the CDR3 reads CASSPDSRRVGTYEQYF. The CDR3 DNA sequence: TGTGCCAGCAGTCCAGACTCGAGGCGCGTTGGTACCTACGAGCAGTACTTC.